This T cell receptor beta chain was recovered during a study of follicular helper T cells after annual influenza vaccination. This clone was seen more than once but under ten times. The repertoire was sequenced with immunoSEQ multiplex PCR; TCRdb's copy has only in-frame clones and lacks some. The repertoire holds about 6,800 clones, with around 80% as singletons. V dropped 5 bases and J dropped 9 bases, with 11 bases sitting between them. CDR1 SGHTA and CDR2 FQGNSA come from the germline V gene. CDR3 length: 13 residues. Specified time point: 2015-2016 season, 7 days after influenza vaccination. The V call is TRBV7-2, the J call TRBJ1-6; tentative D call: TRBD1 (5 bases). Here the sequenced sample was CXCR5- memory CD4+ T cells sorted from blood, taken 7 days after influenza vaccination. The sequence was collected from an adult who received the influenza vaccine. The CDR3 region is CASSPRVGSPLHF. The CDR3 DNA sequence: TGTGCCAGCAGCCCCAGGGTTGGTTCACCCCTCCACTTT.